This T cell receptor (beta chain) was sequenced during a study of spatial heterogeneity in lung cancer. Study context: Sequences of the beta chain were consistently detected in greater numbers than alpha-chain sequences. For tumor regions, TCR transcript counts showed a strong correlation with a T cell module score derived from matched bulk RNA-seq.

General study points: Mutation tallies in tumors tracked expanded intratumoral alpha and beta TCR counts.

TCRdb reanalysed the 5' RACE reads using MiXCR and keeps one entry per CDR3 protein. The sample comprises about 7,900 distinct CDR3 sequences, around 7% of which are singletons, and roughly a sixth rests with the top ten. CDR1 and CDR2 from the germline V gene are SGHTA and FQGNSA. The V gene end was trimmed by 5 bases and the J gene end by 2 bases; junction bases not matched to a gene: 7. CDR3 length equals 15 residues. Documented time point: sample taken at primary tumor resection. The donor population consisted of just over 70 patients with untreated, early-stage non-small cell lung cancer. Unsorted whole RNA samples from tumor, nontumor lung or frozen PBMC were sequenced. This clonotype has ten or more counts. Antigen unknown.

The chain uses TRBV7-2 and TRBJ2-7; 9 nucleotides align to TRBD2. Sequencing used lung tumor tissue, obtained at surgery. The sequence was obtained from a female donor with early-stage non-small cell lung cancer. The CDR3 DNA reads TGTGCCAGCAGCCCCTCCGGGACTAGCACCTACGAGCAGTACTTC. Its protein is CASSPSGTSTYEQYF.